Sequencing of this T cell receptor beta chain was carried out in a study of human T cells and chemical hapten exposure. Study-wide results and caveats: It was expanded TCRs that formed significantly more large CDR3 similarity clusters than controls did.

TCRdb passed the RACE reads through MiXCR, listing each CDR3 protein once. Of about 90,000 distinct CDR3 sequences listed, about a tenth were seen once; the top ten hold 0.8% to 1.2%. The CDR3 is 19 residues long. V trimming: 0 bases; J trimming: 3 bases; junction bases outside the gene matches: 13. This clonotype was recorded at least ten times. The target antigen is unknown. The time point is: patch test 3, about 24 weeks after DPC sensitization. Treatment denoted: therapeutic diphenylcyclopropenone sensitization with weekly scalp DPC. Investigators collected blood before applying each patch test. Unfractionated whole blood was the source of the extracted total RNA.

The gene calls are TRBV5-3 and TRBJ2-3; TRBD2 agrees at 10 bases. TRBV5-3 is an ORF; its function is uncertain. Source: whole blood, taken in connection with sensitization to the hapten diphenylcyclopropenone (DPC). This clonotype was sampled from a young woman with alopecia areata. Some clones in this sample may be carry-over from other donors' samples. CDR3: CARSLAVPSGRGRTDTQYF. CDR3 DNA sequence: TGTGCCAGAAGCTTGGCCGTCCCTAGCGGGAGAGGGCGTACAGATACGCAGTATTTT.